The 3 T cell receptor beta chains below were found in one sample sequenced in a study of identical twins. TCRdb reprocessed the 5' RACE reads via MiXCR and lists one record per CDR3 protein. This table has 1.5 million to 2 million distinct CDR3 sequences, about 32% appearing once. What was sequenced was cord blood. These receptors all stem from a newborn girl in good health.

This clonotype was counted only a few times. This chain uses TRBV29-1 with TRBJ2-7; no definite D call. Germline V gene lookup returns CDR1 SQVTM and CDR2 ANQGSEA. The CDR3 covers 12 residues. The V gene lost 7 bases and the J gene lost 3 bases, with 13 bases spanning the gap. This CDR3 is CSAHRPGYEQYF. The DNA of the CDR3 is TGCAGCGCCCATCGGCCGGGCTACGAGCAGTACTTC.

Here the CDR3 DNA reads TGTGCCAGCAGCCACCTATATAGCGGCGGGGCCTACAATGAGCAGTTCTTC. Protein sequence: CASSHLYSGGAYNEQFF. The chain combines TRBV3-1 with TRBJ2-1; a weak D match, TRBD2 (6 bases). This CDR3 is 17 amino acids long. V lost 3 bases and J lost 2, with 17 bases in between. Germline V gives CDR1 LGHDT, CDR2 YNNKEL (reference sequence).

The V and J genes are TRBV6-1 and TRBJ1-5; possibly TRBD1 for D (5 bases). The CDR3 length is 14 residues. Germline V CDR1 and CDR2: MNHNS, SASEGT. V lost 4 bases and J 2 bases, leaving 9 bases between the germline ends. The CDR3 coding sequence is TGTGCCAGCAGTGGGCGAGGGGGCAATCAGCCCCAGCATTTT. Its translation: CASSGRGGNQPQHF.